This is a list of T cell receptor beta chains from one sample in a study of spatial heterogeneity in lung cancer. Each CDR3 protein is one row after TCRdb ran MiXCR on the 5' RACE reads. The sample includes some 120,000 distinct CDR3 sequences, 10% to 15% of them seen just once. Sequenced material: PBMCs, taken at follow-up. These receptors were taken from a male donor with early-stage non-small cell lung cancer. Each CDR3 is given with its conserved first and last residue. A D gene is named only where the DNA matches it firmly. For some rows the clone size is stated as once, few or many, or as a class when expanded; others skip it.

j_call d_call clone_size v_call cdr3_nt cdr3_aa
TRBJ2-2 TRBD2 few TRBV4-2 TGTGCCAGCAGCCCTGCACTAGCGGGGAACACCGGGGAGCTGTTTTTT CASSPALAGNTGELFF
TRBJ2-1 . many TRBV29-1 TGCAGCGCCTGGGACTTCAGCTCCTACAATGAGCAGTTCTTC CSAWDFSSYNEQFF
TRBJ1-2 . many TRBV7-2 TGTGCCAGCAGCTTGGGCAATCGCGCGTATGGCTACACCTTC CASSLGNRAYGYTF
TRBJ1-4 . . TRBV27 TGTGCCAGCAGTTTAAGAGGGAATGCGGAAAAACTGTTTTTT CASSLRGNAEKLFF
TRBJ2-1 TRBD1 . TRBV6-2/TRBV6-3 TGTGCCAGCAGTCGCCCGGGACAGGGTTACAATGAGCAGTTCTTC CASSRPGQGYNEQFF
TRBJ2-3 TRBD1 few TRBV7-8 TGTGCCAGCAGCTTATACATGGGACAGAAGTGGCAGTATTTT CASSLYMGQKWQYF
TRBJ1-1 TRBD1 many TRBV29-1 TGCAGCTCAAACAGGGGGCTGATAACTGAAGCTTTCTTT CSSNRGLITEAFF
TRBJ2-3 . . TRBV20-1 TGCAGTGCTAAACACGGAGGAAACACAGATACGCAGTATTTT CSAKHGGNTDTQYF
TRBJ2-7 . . TRBV19 TGTGCCAGTAGTCGCGAGACCCAGGGGTCCTACGAGCAGTACTTC CASSRETQGSYEQYF
TRBJ1-6 . many TRBV18 TGTGCCAGCTCACAAGGCAGGGTTTCACCCCTCCACTTT CASSQGRVSPLHF
TRBJ2-4 . few TRBV6-6 TGTGCCAGCAGTTACGGCAGGGACCTAGCCAAAAACATTCAGTACTTC CASSYGRDLAKNIQYF
TRBJ2-1 . . TRBV9 TGTGCCAGCAGCGTAGTGGAGCGGAACAATGAGCAGTTCTTC CASSVVERNNEQFF
TRBJ2-3 TRBD2 . TRBV9 TGTGCCAGCAGCGGCAGACTAGCGGGGCCGTCAGATACGCAGTATTTT CASSGRLAGPSDTQYF
TRBJ2-1 . many TRBV24-1 TGTGCCACCAGTGAAGGGGGTCCCTACAATGAGCAGTTCTTC CATSEGGPYNEQFF
TRBJ1-3 . few TRBV11-3 TGTGCCAGCAGCTTTCACTCTGGAAACACCATATATTTT CASSFHSGNTIYF
TRBJ1-3 TRBD1 many TRBV29-1 TGCAGCGTTTCCGGGACAGGGGACCCTGGAAACACCATATATTTT CSVSGTGDPGNTIYF
TRBJ1-4 . . TRBV7-9 TGTGCCAGCAGCTCTAGCGTCGCCAATGAAAAACTGTTTTTT CASSSSVANEKLFF
TRBJ1-1 TRBD1 . TRBV12-3/TRBV12-4 TGTGCCAGCAGTTCAAAGGGACAGGTGAACACTGAAGCTTTCTTT CASSSKGQVNTEAFF
TRBJ1-3 . many TRBV4-1 TGCGCCAGCAGCCAAGTCCAAATTAGGACAGTTAAGTGGAACACCATATATTTT CASSQVQIRTVKWNTIYF
TRBJ2-3 TRBD2 few TRBV7-2 TGTGCCAGCAGCCACCGACTAGCGGGGGGCACAGATACGCAGTATTTT CASSHRLAGGTDTQYF
TRBJ1-4 TRBD1 . TRBV13 TGTGCCAGCAGCCCGGACAGGGAGAGTGAAAAACTGTTTTTT CASSPDRESEKLFF
TRBJ1-2 . many TRBV4-1 TGCGCCAGCAGCCAGGGTTGGGTGGCTAACTATGGCTACACCTTC CASSQGWVANYGYTF
TRBJ2-3 . . TRBV7-6 TGTGCCAGCAGCTTAGCCCAGCAGAATCCGCAGTATTTT CASSLAQQNPQYF
TRBJ1-1 . few TRBV12-3/TRBV12-4 TGTGCCAGCAGTTTAGCGCTAACACAGAACACTGAAGCTTTCTTT CASSLALTQNTEAFF
TRBJ1-3 . . TRBV5-1 TGCGCCAGTTACGGGGGCAACACCATATATTTT CASYGGNTIYF
TRBJ2-1 . . TRBV7-2 TGTGCCAGCAGCCTTAAAACAGGTGTCAATGAGCAGTTCTTC CASSLKTGVNEQFF
TRBJ1-6 . few TRBV30 TGTGCCTGGAGTAAAGGGTTTTATTCACCCCTCCACTTT CAWSKGFYSPLHF
TRBJ2-7 . many TRBV7-9 TGTGCCAGCAGCCCCCAGACTAATTCCGGCGAGCAGTACTTC CASSPQTNSGEQYF